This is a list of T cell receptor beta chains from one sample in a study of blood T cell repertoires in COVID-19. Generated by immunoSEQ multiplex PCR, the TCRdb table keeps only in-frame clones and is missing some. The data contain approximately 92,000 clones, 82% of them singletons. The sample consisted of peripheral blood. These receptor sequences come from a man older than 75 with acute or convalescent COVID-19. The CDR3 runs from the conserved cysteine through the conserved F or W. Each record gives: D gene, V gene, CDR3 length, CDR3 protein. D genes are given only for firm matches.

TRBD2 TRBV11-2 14 CASSPTSGRNEQFF
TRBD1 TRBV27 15 CASRRTGGANEKLFF
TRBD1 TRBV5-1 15 CASSQGQAMNTEAFF
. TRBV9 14 CASSGVAAYNEQFF
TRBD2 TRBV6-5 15 CASRLGLAGDYEQYF
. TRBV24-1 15 CATSASDSPNQPQHF
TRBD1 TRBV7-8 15 CASSPQGSYNSPLHF
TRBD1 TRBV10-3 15 CAISATGTAPNEQYF
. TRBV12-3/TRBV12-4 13 CASSFPRQSGYTF
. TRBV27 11 CASSSNNEQFF
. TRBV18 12 CASSPLGGEQYF
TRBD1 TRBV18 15 CASSPGQGAGNTIYF
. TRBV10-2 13 CASMDSPTDTQYF
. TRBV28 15 CASNIGGSRGYEQYF
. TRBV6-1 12 CASNGGGETQYF
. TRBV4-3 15 CASSQDPRLEDTQYF
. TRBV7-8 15 CASRSVPSGANVLTF
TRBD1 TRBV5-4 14 CASSPGQNRNTIYF
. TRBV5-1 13 CASSGDSSDTQYF
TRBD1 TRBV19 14 CASRSQGDNEKLFF
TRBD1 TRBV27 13 CASKQGAYNEQFF
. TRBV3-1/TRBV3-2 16 CASSQEWQTNTGELFF
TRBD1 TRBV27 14 CASSYNRGVAEAFF
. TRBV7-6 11 CASSFSDTQYF
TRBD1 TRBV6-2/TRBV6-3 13 CASSRGQEETQYF
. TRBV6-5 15 CASRGSGSQSPEQYF
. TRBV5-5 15 CASSVRRGVDTEAFF
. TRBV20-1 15 CSASHGELGNQPQHF
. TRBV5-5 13 CASSSGATGELFF
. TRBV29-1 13 CSVVGQLTDTQYF
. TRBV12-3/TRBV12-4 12 CASSQGADTQYF
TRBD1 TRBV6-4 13 CASGQGSPGVQFF
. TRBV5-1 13 CASSLTGNQPQHF
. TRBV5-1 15 CASSRGTPANYGYTF
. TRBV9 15 CASSVGVGGGWEQYF
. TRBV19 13 CASSIGGQETQYF
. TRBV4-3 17 CASSQDYGSRGGSPLHF
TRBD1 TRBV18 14 CASSPQGDGNTIYF
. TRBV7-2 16 CASSSHTQKSTDTQYF
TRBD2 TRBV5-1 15 CASREGLAGKETQYF
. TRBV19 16 CASSIPPTNSGNTIYF
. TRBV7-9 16 CASSLEAGANTGELFF
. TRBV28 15 CASRTQESGTDTQYF
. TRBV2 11 CASSAFTEAFF
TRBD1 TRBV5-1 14 CASSSRGQGTEAFF